Listed below are T cell receptor beta chains from one sample, sequenced in a study of PD-L1 blockade in urothelial cancer. This table comes from immunoSEQ multiplex PCR, and its TCRdb copy is limited to in-frame clones, with some not included. The profile shows some 100,000 clones, more than 80% of them singletons. The input for sequencing was PBMCs, taken around atezolizumab (anti-PD-L1) treatment. Every receptor here comes from a woman older than 75 with urothelial cancer. CDR3s include the opening cysteine and the closing phenylalanine or tryptophan. The order of the fields is CDR3 protein, CDR3 DNA, D gene, J gene, V gene, clone size. The D gene is left open where the match is weak. Not all rows give a size; the values are once, few, many and, for expanded clones, a class.

CDR3: CASSVDQDSYEQYF
DNA: TGTGCCAGCAGCGTAGACCAGGATTCGTACGAGCAGTACTTC
D: -
J: TRBJ2-7
V: TRBV9
size: -

CDR3: CASRVPSGTGVYGYTF
DNA: TGTGCCAGCCGTGTCCCCTCTGGGACAGGTGTCTATGGCTACACCTTC
D: TRBD1
J: TRBJ1-2
V: TRBV28
size: -

CDR3: CASTPRDLISEEQFF
DNA: TGTGCCAGCACCCCCCGGGATCTCATCAGTGAAGAGCAGTTCTTC
D: -
J: TRBJ2-1
V: TRBV6-6
size: -

CDR3: CASSPTGLENIQYF
DNA: TGTGCCAGCAGTCCGACAGGTCTCGAAAACATTCAGTACTTC
D: -
J: TRBJ2-4
V: TRBV2
size: -

CDR3: CASSLWSGGSYNEQFF
DNA: TGTGCCAGCAGCTTATGGAGCGGGGGTTCCTACAATGAGCAGTTCTTC
D: TRBD2
J: TRBJ2-1
V: TRBV7-2
size: -

CDR3: CASSRVDGVNLYEQYF
DNA: TGCGCCAGCAGTCGGGTCGACGGGGTAAACCTCTACGAGCAGTACTTC
D: -
J: TRBJ2-7
V: TRBV23-1
size: -

CDR3: CASRGRQGSYGYTF
DNA: TGTGCCAGCAGAGGGAGACAGGGTTCCTATGGCTACACCTTC
D: TRBD1
J: TRBJ1-2
V: TRBV9
size: -

CDR3: CASTIRTGRNEQFF
DNA: TGTGCCAGTACTATTAGGACAGGGAGGAATGAGCAGTTCTTC
D: TRBD1
J: TRBJ2-1
V: TRBV6-1
size: -

CDR3: CASSPTGRGGTEAFF
DNA: TGTGCCAGCAGCCCTACCGGCCGGGGGGGCACTGAAGCTTTCTTT
D: -
J: TRBJ1-1
V: TRBV9
size: -

CDR3: CASSLAIGGRALTGDEQFF
DNA: TGTGCCAGCAGCTTAGCGATCGGCGGGAGGGCCCTAACCGGGGATGAGCAGTTCTTC
D: TRBD2
J: TRBJ2-1
V: TRBV7-8
size: -

CDR3: CASSPRVAGYNEQFF
DNA: TGTGCCAGCAGCCCCCGGGTAGCGGGGTACAATGAGCAGTTCTTC
D: TRBD2
J: TRBJ2-1
V: TRBV7-8
size: -

CDR3: CASSLSGSNQPQHF
DNA: TGTGCCAGCAGTTTATCGGGTAGCAATCAGCCCCAGCATTTT
D: -
J: TRBJ1-5
V: TRBV28
size: -

CDR3: CASSEGWVGGQRIQYF
DNA: TGTGCCAGCAGTGAAGGCTGGGTTGGGGGACAGCGCATTCAGTACTTC
D: TRBD1
J: TRBJ2-4
V: TRBV6-1
size: -

CDR3: CASSGGSGEQYF
DNA: TGTGCCAGCAGTGGAGGTTCGGGGGAGCAGTACTTC
D: -
J: TRBJ2-7
V: TRBV6-5
size: -

CDR3: CASSIEQGNQPQHF
DNA: TGTGCCAGTAGTATAGAACAGGGGAATCAGCCCCAGCATTTT
D: TRBD1
J: TRBJ1-5
V: TRBV19
size: -

CDR3: CASSLDQGWEEKLFF
DNA: TGTGCCAGCAGCTTAGATCAGGGGTGGGAAGAAAAACTGTTTTTT
D: -
J: TRBJ1-4
V: TRBV7-8
size: -

CDR3: CASSPGQGVDEQYF
DNA: TGCGCCAGCAGCCCGGGACAGGGGGTCGACGAGCAGTACTTC
D: TRBD1
J: TRBJ2-7
V: TRBV5-1
size: once

CDR3: CATSTLDRGYEQYF
DNA: TGTGCCACCAGCACACTTGACAGGGGCTACGAGCAGTACTTC
D: TRBD1
J: TRBJ2-7
V: TRBV15
size: -

CDR3: CASSARGSGSSYNEQFF
DNA: TGTGCCAGCAGCGCCCGGGGTAGCGGCAGCTCCTACAATGAGCAGTTCTTC
D: -
J: TRBJ2-1
V: TRBV9
size: -

CDR3: CSVGLAGAYEQYF
DNA: TGCAGCGTCGGACTAGCGGGAGCCTACGAGCAGTACTTC
D: TRBD2
J: TRBJ2-7
V: TRBV29-1
size: -

CDR3: CASGARTVNNQPQHF
DNA: TGTGCCAGCGGAGCAAGGACAGTTAACAATCAGCCCCAGCATTTT
D: -
J: TRBJ1-5
V: TRBV27
size: -

CDR3: CASSGRWGGEQYF
DNA: TGTGCCAGCAGCGGACGGTGGGGTGGAGAGCAGTACTTC
D: -
J: TRBJ2-7
V: TRBV19
size: few

CDR3: CASSLSSTSGSAGELFF
DNA: TGCGCCAGCAGCTTGTCGTCAACTAGCGGGAGCGCCGGGGAGCTGTTTTTT
D: TRBD2
J: TRBJ2-2
V: TRBV5-1
size: -

CDR3: CASSVGGQTMYGYTF
DNA: TGTGCCAGCAGCGTAGGGGGACAGACTATGTATGGCTACACCTTC
D: TRBD1
J: TRBJ1-2
V: TRBV9
size: -

CDR3: CASSLYGQRGSYNEQFF
DNA: TGTGCCAGCAGCTTGTACGGACAGCGGGGCTCCTACAATGAGCAGTTCTTC
D: -
J: TRBJ2-1
V: TRBV5-4
size: -

CDR3: CASSPTTGVSTEAFF
DNA: TGTGCCAGCAGCCCGACAACAGGGGTGAGCACTGAAGCTTTCTTT
D: TRBD1
J: TRBJ1-1
V: TRBV7-3
size: -

CDR3: CASRTQGARTGELFF
DNA: TGTGCCAGTAGGACGCAGGGGGCACGAACCGGGGAGCTGTTTTTT
D: TRBD1
J: TRBJ2-2
V: TRBV19
size: -

CDR3: CASSSSGRYNEQFF
DNA: TGTGCCAGCAGCTCTAGCGGGAGATACAATGAGCAGTTCTTC
D: TRBD2
J: TRBJ2-1
V: TRBV5-4
size: once

CDR3: CASSPTAGAGYYEQYF
DNA: TGTGCCAGCAGTCCGACAGCGGGAGCAGGTTACTACGAGCAGTACTTC
D: TRBD2
J: TRBJ2-7
V: TRBV27
size: -

CDR3: CASSLYSEAFF
DNA: TGTGCCAGCAGCTTGTACAGTGAAGCTTTCTTT
D: -
J: TRBJ1-1
V: TRBV5-6
size: -

CDR3: CASSWGPDTQYF
DNA: TGTGCCAGCAGCTGGGGGCCAGATACGCAGTATTTT
D: -
J: TRBJ2-3
V: TRBV9
size: -

CDR3: CASSVSGLSGNTIYF
DNA: TGCGCCAGCAGTGTTTCAGGACTCTCTGGAAACACCATATATTTT
D: -
J: TRBJ1-3
V: TRBV10-2
size: -

CDR3: CSGGDRAQETQYF
DNA: TGCAGCGGGGGGGACAGGGCGCAAGAGACCCAGTACTTC
D: TRBD1
J: TRBJ2-5
V: TRBV29-1
size: -

CDR3: CASSPSDAVLYEQYF
DNA: TGTGCCAGCAGCCCCTCCGATGCGGTCCTCTACGAGCAGTACTTC
D: -
J: TRBJ2-7
V: TRBV13
size: once

CDR3: CASSRLAGGLGNEQFF
DNA: TGTGCCAGTAGTCGACTAGCGGGAGGGTTAGGCAATGAGCAGTTCTTC
D: TRBD2
J: TRBJ2-1
V: TRBV19
size: -

CDR3: CAAGSSLDEKLFF
DNA: TGTGCCGCCGGGTCCAGCTTGGATGAAAAACTGTTTTTT
D: -
J: TRBJ1-4
V: TRBV7-9
size: -

CDR3: CASSPRDQPQHF
DNA: TGTGCCAGCAGCCCCCGGGATCAGCCCCAGCATTTT
D: -
J: TRBJ1-5
V: TRBV7-2
size: once

CDR3: CASSSGSDYGYTF
DNA: TGTGCCAGCAGCTCCGGGTCCGACTATGGCTACACCTTC
D: -
J: TRBJ1-2
V: TRBV28
size: -

CDR3: CASSATGLDEQFF
DNA: TGTGCCAGCAGCGCTACAGGGTTGGATGAGCAGTTCTTC
D: -
J: TRBJ2-1
V: TRBV7-3
size: -

CDR3: CASSRREGEYEQYF
DNA: TGTGCCAGCTCACGCAGGGAGGGGGAATACGAGCAGTACTTC
D: -
J: TRBJ2-7
V: TRBV18
size: -

CDR3: CASTPTGGYEQYF
DNA: TGTGCCAGTACCCCAACGGGGGGGTACGAGCAGTACTTC
D: TRBD2
J: TRBJ2-7
V: TRBV19
size: -

CDR3: CASSWERVPDTQYF
DNA: TGTGCCAGCAGTTGGGAGCGGGTCCCAGATACGCAGTATTTT
D: -
J: TRBJ2-3
V: TRBV5-8
size: -

CDR3: CASSAQGLNTGELFF
DNA: TGTGCCAGCAGCGCACAGGGCCTGAACACCGGGGAGCTGTTTTTT
D: -
J: TRBJ2-2
V: TRBV9
size: few

CDR3: CASRAIQGAGGELFF
DNA: TGTGCCAGCAGAGCAATACAGGGGGCGGGCGGGGAGCTGTTTTTT
D: TRBD1
J: TRBJ2-2
V: TRBV28
size: -

CDR3: CASRDLKGTADEQFF
DNA: TGTGCCAGCAGGGACCTGAAGGGGACAGCTGATGAGCAGTTCTTC
D: TRBD1
J: TRBJ2-1
V: TRBV6-6
size: -

CDR3: CASRTAIAGGGNEQFF
DNA: TGCGCCAGCAGGACAGCCATAGCGGGAGGGGGCAATGAGCAGTTCTTC
D: TRBD2
J: TRBJ2-1
V: TRBV5-1
size: -

CDR3: CASNTGTNIIGNTIYF
DNA: TGTGCCAGCAATACCGGGACAAATATTATCGGAAACACCATATATTTT
D: -
J: TRBJ1-3
V: TRBV2
size: -

CDR3: CASTSLGGTLSYEQYF
DNA: TGCGCCAGCACTTCCCTCGGCGGGACTCTCTCCTACGAGCAGTACTTC
D: -
J: TRBJ2-7
V: TRBV5-1
size: -

CDR3: CASSPPGQAGELFF
DNA: TGTGCCAGCTCACCACCCGGACAGGCCGGGGAGCTGTTTTTT
D: TRBD1
J: TRBJ2-2
V: TRBV18
size: -

CDR3: CASSSTLGGKAYNEQFF
DNA: TGTGCCAGCAGCTCAACCTTAGGGGGAAAGGCCTACAATGAGCAGTTCTTC
D: -
J: TRBJ2-1
V: TRBV7-2
size: once

CDR3: CASGGQVIQETQYF
DNA: TGTGCCAGCGGGGGACAGGTGATCCAAGAGACCCAGTACTTC
D: TRBD1
J: TRBJ2-5
V: TRBV28
size: -

CDR3: CASSLIGQVNTEAFF
DNA: TGTGCCAGCAGCTTAATCGGACAAGTGAACACTGAAGCTTTCTTT
D: -
J: TRBJ1-1
V: TRBV7-3
size: once

CDR3: CASSERTGRRTDTQYF
DNA: TGTGCCAGCAGTGAAAGGACAGGGAGAAGAACAGATACGCAGTATTTT
D: TRBD1
J: TRBJ2-3
V: TRBV6-1
size: -

CDR3: CASSLGSAGTRYEQYF
DNA: TGTGCCAGCAGCTTAGGGTCGGCAGGCACCAGGTACGAGCAGTACTTC
D: -
J: TRBJ2-7
V: TRBV7-9
size: -

CDR3: CASSLNRAASRGYTF
DNA: TGTGCCAGCAGTTTGAACAGGGCCGCGAGTCGAGGCTACACCTTC
D: -
J: TRBJ1-2
V: TRBV28
size: -

CDR3: CASSKVAGAPGVVSYGYTF
DNA: TGTGCCAGCAGCAAAGTCGCTGGCGCCCCAGGGGTGGTATCCTATGGCTACACCTTC
D: -
J: TRBJ1-2
V: TRBV21-1
size: once

CDR3: CASTLVPSSYEQYF
DNA: TGTGCCAGCACCCTAGTCCCAAGCTCCTACGAGCAGTACTTC
D: -
J: TRBJ2-7
V: TRBV6-5
size: -

CDR3: CASTLQGTGGYTF
DNA: TGTGCCAGCACCCTCCAGGGGACAGGCGGCTACACCTTC
D: TRBD1
J: TRBJ1-2
V: TRBV28
size: -